Sequencing of this T cell receptor beta chain was carried out in a study of blood T cell repertoires in COVID-19. Germline assignment: CDR1 MNHNY and CDR2 SVGAGI (reference sequence). The CDR3 contains 10 residues. V was pared by 8 bases and J by 4 bases, with 5 bases between. Authors' processing steps: Amplification of reference gene primers provided the estimated nucleated cell counts. Profiling relied on immunoSEQ multiplex PCR, and the TCRdb table lists in-frame clones only, not all of them. V, J and clone size derive from that table, while D and trimming were established from the DNA sequence. The sample yields roughly 350,000 clones, approximately 91% seen once. Recruited during active infection, patients (from Seattle) were subsequently followed longitudinally.

J is TRBJ1-2 and V is TRBV6-6; D not certain. This receptor was obtained from a woman in her 70s with COVID-19, enrolled during active disease. Material for sequencing was peripheral blood. CDR3: CASFRYGYTF. The CDR3 DNA is TGTGCCAGCTTTCGCTATGGCTACACCTTC.